These 4 T cell receptor beta chains came from one sample sequenced in a study of T cell therapy after organ transplantation. Described time point: 20-29 weeks after completion of therapy. Their cognate antigens are unknown. This table comes from immunoSEQ multiplex PCR, and its TCRdb copy is limited to in-frame clones, with some not included. The table shows approximately 1,100 clones, with roughly 63% occurring only once. Sample: CD8+ T cells from blood, taken after autologous CMV-specific T cell therapy. Receptors were obtained from a human patient who had received a solid organ transplant and had CMV disease. The T cells may partly be graft donor cells.

This clone was observed a few times. Additional DNA sequences in this sample encode the identical CDR3. The rearrangement links TRBV6-5 to TRBJ1-5; no clear D gene. The germline V gene has CDR1 MNHEY and CDR2 SVGAGI. The CDR3 runs to 13 residues. V lost 0 bases and J lost 6, with 6 bases in between. DNA for the CDR3: TGTGCCAGCAGTTACTCGAACGTTCAGCCCCAGCATTTT. This encodes CASSYSNVQPQHF.

The chain links TRBV27 to TRBJ2-1, with 10 bases matching TRBD2. The germline CDR1 and CDR2 sequences are MNHEY and SMNVEV (reference sequence). This CDR3 has 16 residues. V lost 2 bases and J lost 0; bases outside the gene matches: 1. CDR3 nucleotides: TGTGCCAGCAGTTTACGGACTAGCGGCTCCTACAATGAGCAGTTCTTC. Translated, it gives CASSLRTSGSYNEQFF.

V and J are TRBV27 and TRBJ1-6; 7 nucleotides match TRBD1. The germline CDR1 and CDR2 sequences are MNHEY and SMNVEV (reference sequence). Trimming at V came to 2 bases and at J to 1 base, leaving 2 bases not matched to a gene. The CDR3 has 16 residues. The CDR3 region is CASSLSRGSYNSPLHF. The CDR3 region has the DNA TGTGCCAGCAGTTTAAGCAGGGGGTCCTATAATTCACCCCTCCACTTT.

The chain employs TRBV2 and TRBJ1-3, with D unclear. CDR3 size: 11 residues. Trimming cost V 6 bases and J 9 bases, with 9 bases left between them. Germline lookup yields CDR1 SNHLY and CDR2 FYNNEI. CDR3 coding DNA: TGTGCCAGCAGCCAACCGGGCACCATATATTTT. Encoded protein: CASSQPGTIYF.